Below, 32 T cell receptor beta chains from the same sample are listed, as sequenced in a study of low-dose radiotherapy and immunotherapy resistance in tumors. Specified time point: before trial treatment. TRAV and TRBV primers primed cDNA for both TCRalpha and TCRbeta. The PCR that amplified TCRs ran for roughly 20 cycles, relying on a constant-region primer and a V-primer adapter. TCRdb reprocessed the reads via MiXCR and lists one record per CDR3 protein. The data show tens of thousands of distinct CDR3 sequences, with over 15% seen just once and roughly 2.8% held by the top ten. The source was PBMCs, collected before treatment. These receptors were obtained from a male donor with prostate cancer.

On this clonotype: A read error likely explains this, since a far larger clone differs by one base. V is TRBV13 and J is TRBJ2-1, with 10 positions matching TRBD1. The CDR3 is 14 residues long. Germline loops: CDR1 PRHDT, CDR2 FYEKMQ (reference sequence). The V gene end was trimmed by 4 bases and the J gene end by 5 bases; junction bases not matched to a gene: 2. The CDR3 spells CASSSGQGDNEQFF. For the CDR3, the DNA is TGTGCCAGCAGCTCAGGACAGGGGGACAATGAGCAGTTCTTC.

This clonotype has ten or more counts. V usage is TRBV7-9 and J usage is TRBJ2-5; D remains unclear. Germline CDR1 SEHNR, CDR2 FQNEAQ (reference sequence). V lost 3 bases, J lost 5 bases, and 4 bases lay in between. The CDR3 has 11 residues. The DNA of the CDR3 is TGTGCCAGCAGCTTCAAGGAGACCCAGTACTTC. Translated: CASSFKETQYF.

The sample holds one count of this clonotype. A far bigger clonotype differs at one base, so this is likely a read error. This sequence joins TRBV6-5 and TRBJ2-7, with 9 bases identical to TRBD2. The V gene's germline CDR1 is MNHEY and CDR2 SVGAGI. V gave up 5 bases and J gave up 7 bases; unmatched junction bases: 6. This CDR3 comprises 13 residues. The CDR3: CASSSSGGNEQYF. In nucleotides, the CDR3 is TGTGCCAGCAGTAGTAGCGGGGGCAATGAGCAGTACTTC.

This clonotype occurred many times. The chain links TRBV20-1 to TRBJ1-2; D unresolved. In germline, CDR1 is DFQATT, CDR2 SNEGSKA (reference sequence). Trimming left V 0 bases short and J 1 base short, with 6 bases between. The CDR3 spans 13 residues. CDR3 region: CSAREAGNYGYTF. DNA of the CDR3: TGCAGTGCTAGAGAGGCGGGTAACTATGGCTACACCTTC.

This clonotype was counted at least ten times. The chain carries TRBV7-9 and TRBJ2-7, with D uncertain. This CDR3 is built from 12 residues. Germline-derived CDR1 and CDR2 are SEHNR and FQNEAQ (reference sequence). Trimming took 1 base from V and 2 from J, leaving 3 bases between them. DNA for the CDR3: TGTGCCAGCAGCTTAGATGCCTACGAGCAGTACTTC. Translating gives CASSLDAYEQYF.

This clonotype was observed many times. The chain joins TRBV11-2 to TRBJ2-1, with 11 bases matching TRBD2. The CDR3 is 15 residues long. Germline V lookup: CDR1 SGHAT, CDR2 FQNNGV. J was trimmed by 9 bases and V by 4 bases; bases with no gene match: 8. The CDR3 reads CASSSRLAGWGEQFF. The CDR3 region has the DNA TGTGCCAGCAGCTCGAGACTAGCGGGGTGGGGTGAGCAGTTCTTC.

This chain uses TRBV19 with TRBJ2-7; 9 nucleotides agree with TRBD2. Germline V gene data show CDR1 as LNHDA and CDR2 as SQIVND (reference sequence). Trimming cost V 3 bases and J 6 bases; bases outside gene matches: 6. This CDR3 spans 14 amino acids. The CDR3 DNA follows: TGTGCCAGTAGTATCGAGCGGGGGGTCGGCGAGCAGTACTTC. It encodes CASSIERGVGEQYF.

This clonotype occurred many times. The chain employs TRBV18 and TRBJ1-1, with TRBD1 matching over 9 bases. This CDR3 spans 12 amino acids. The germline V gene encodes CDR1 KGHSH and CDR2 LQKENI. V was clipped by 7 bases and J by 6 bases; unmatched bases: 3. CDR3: CASWDRESEAFF. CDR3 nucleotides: TGTGCCAGCTGGGACAGGGAGTCTGAAGCTTTCTTT.

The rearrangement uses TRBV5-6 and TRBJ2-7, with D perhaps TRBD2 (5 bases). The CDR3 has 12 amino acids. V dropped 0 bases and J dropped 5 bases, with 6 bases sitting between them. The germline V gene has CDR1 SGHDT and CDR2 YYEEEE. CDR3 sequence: CASSLVGNEQYF. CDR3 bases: TGTGCCAGCAGCTTGGTCGGGAACGAGCAGTACTTC.

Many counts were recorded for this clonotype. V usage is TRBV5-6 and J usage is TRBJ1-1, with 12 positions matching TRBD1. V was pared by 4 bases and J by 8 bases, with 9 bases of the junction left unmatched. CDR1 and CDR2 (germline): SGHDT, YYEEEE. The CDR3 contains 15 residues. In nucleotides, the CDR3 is TGTGCCAGCAGCGGGACAGGGGGCTTAAAGTACGAAGCTTTCTTT. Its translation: CASSGTGGLKYEAFF.

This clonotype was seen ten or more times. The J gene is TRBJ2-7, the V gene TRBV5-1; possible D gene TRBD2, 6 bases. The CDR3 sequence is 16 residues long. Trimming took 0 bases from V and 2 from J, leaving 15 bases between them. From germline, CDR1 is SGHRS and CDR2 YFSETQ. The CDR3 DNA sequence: TGCGCCAGCAGCTTGGTGGCGGGAAAGATCGCCTACGAGCAGTACTTC. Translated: CASSLVAGKIAYEQYF.

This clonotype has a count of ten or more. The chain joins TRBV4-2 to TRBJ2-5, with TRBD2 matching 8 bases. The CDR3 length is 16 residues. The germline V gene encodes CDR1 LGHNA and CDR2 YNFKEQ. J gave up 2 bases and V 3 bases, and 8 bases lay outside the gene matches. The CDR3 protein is CASSHYSGAGQETQYF. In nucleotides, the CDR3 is TGTGCCAGCAGCCACTATAGCGGGGCCGGACAAGAGACCCAGTACTTC.

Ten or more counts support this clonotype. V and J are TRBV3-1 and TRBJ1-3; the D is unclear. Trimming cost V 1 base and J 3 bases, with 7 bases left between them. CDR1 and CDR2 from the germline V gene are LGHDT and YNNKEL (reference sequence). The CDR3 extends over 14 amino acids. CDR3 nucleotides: TGTGCCAGCAGCCAAGTGGGCGGTGGAAACACCATATATTTT. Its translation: CASSQVGGGNTIYF.

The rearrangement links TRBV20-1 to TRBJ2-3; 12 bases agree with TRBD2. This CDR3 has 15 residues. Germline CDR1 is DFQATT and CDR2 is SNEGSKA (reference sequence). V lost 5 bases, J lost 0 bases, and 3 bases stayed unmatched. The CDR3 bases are TGCAGTGCTTGCCTAGCGGGGGGGAGCACAGATACGCAGTATTTT. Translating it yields CSACLAGGSTDTQYF.

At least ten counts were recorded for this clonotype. The CDR3 sequence: CASSQGQYGELFF. For the CDR3, the DNA is TGTGCCAGCAGCCAGGGACAGTACGGGGAGCTGTTTTTT. V usage is TRBV3-1 and J usage is TRBJ2-2, with 7 bases identical to TRBD1. Germline V lookup: CDR1 LGHDT, CDR2 YNNKEL (reference sequence). This CDR3 has 13 residues. V lost 3 bases, J lost 7 bases, and 2 bases stayed unmatched.

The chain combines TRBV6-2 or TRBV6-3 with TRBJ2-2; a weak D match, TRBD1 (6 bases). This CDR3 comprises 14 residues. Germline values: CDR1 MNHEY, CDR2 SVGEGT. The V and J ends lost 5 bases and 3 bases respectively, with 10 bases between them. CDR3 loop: CASSPGQHTGELFF. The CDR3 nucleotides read TGTGCCAGCAGTCCAGGACAGCACACCGGGGAGCTGTTTTTT.

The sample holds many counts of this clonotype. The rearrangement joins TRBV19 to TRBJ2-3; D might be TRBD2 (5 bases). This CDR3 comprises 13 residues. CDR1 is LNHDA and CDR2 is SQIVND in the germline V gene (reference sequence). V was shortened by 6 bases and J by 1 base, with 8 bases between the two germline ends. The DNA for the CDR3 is TGTGCCAGTAGCGGACTCCGCACAGATACGCAGTATTTT. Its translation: CASSGLRTDTQYF.

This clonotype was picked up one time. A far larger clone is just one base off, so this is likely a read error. The CDR3 here is CASSDSNTEAFF. The CDR3 DNA is TGTGCCAGCAGCGACTCAAACACTGAAGCTTTCTTT. J is TRBJ1-1 and V is TRBV5-6; D uncertain. CDR1 and CDR2 from the germline V gene are SGHDT and YYEEEE. Trimming took 4 bases from V and 2 from J, leaving 6 bases between them. The CDR3 loop spans 12 amino acids.

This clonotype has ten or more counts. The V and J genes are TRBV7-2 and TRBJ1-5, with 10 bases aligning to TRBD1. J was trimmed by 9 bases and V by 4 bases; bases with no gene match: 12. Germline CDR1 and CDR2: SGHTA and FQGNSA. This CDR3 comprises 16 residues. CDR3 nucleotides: TGTGCCAGCAGCTCTACTTGGGACAGGGGAATGCGGCCCCAGCATTTT. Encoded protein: CASSSTWDRGMRPQHF.

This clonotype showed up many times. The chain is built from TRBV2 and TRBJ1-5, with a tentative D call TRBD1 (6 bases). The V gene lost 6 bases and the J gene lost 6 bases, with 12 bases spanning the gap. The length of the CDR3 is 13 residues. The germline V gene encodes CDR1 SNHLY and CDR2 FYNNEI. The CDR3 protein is CASRAGAGQPQHF. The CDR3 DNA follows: TGTGCCAGCAGGGCAGGGGCTGGTCAGCCCCAGCATTTT.

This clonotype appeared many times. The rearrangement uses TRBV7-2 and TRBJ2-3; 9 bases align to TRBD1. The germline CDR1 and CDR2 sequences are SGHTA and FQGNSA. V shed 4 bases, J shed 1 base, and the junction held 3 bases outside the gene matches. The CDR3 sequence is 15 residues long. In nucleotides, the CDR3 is TGTGCCAGCAGCTCGGACAGGGGACGCACAGATACGCAGTATTTT. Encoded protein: CASSSDRGRTDTQYF.

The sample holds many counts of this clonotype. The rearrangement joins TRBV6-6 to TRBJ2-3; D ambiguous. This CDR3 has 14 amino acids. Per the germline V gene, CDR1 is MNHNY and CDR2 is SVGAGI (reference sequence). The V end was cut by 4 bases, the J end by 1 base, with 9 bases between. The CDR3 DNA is TGTGCCAGCAGTTCACCTACTCGCACAGATACGCAGTATTTT. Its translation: CASSSPTRTDTQYF.

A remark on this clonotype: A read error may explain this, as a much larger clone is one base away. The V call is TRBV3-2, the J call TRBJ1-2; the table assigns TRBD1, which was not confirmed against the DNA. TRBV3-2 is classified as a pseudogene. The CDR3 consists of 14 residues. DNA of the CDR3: TGTGCCAGCGGCCGAAAGGGGTCCAACTATGGCTACACCTTC. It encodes CASGRKGSNYGYTF.

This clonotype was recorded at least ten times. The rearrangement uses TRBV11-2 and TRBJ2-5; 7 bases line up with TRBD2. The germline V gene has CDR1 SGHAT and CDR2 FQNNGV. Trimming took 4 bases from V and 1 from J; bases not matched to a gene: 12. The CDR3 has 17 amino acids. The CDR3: CASSSWGGRSIQETQYF. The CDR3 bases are TGTGCCAGCAGCTCGTGGGGGGGTCGCTCCATCCAAGAGACCCAGTACTTC.

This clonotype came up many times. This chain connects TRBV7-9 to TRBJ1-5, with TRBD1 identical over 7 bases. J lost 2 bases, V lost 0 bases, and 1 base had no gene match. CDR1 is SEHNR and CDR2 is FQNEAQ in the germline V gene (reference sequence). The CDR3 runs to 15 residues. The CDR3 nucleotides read TGTGCCAGCAGCTTAGCAGGGGGCGGCAATCAGCCCCAGCATTTT. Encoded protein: CASSLAGGGNQPQHF. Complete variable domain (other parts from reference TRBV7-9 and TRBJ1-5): DTGVSQNPRHKITKRGQNVTFRCDPISEHNRLYWYRQTLGQGPEFLTYFQNEAQLEKSRLLSDRFSAERPKGSFSTLEIQRTEQGDSAMYLCASSLAGGGNQPQHFGDGTRLSIL.

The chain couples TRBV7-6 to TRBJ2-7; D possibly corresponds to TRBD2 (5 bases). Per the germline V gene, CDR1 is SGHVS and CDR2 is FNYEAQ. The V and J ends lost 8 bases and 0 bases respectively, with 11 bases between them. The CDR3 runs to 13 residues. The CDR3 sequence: CASGLTSSYEQYF. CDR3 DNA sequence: TGTGCCAGCGGCCTCACTAGCTCCTACGAGCAGTACTTC.

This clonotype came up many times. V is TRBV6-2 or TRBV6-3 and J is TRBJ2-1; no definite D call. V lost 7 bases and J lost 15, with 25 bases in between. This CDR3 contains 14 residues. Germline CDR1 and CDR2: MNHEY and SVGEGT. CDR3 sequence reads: CASKVGVGQILLFF. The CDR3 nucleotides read TGTGCCAGCAAAGTCGGCGTCGGGCAGATCCTTCTGTTCTTC.

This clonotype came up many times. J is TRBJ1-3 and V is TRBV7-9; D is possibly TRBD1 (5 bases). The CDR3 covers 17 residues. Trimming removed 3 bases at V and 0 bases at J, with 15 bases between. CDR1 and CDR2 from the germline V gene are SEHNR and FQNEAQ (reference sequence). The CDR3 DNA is TGTGCCAGCAGCTTCCGGCGGGATGACAGCTCTGGAAACACCATATATTTT. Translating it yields CASSFRRDDSSGNTIYF.

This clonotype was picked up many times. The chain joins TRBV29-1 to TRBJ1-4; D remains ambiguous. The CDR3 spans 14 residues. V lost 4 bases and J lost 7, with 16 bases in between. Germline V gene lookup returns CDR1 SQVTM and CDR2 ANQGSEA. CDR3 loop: CSVGGLIGSEKLFF. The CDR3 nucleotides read TGCAGCGTTGGAGGTCTTATTGGGAGTGAAAAACTGTTTTTT.

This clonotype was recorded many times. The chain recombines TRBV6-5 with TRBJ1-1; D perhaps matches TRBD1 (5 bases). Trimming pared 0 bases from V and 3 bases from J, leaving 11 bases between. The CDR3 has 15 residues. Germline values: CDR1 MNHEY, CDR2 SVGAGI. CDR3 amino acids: CASSYSGVRDTEAFF. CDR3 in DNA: TGTGCCAGCAGTTACTCGGGGGTGAGAGACACTGAAGCTTTCTTT.

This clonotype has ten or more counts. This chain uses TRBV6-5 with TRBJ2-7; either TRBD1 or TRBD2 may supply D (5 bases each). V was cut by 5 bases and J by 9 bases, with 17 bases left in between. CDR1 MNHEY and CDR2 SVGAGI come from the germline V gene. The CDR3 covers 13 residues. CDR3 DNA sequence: TGTGCCAGCAGTAAGCCGGGACCAAGTACGCAGTACTTC. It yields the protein CASSKPGPSTQYF.

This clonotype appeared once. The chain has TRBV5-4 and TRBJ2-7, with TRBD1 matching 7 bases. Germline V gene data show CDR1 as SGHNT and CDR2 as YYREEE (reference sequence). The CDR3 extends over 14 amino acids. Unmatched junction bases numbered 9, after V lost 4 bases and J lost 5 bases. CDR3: CASSPNRGFHEQYF. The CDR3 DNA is TGTGCCAGCAGCCCAAACAGGGGCTTCCACGAGCAGTACTTC.